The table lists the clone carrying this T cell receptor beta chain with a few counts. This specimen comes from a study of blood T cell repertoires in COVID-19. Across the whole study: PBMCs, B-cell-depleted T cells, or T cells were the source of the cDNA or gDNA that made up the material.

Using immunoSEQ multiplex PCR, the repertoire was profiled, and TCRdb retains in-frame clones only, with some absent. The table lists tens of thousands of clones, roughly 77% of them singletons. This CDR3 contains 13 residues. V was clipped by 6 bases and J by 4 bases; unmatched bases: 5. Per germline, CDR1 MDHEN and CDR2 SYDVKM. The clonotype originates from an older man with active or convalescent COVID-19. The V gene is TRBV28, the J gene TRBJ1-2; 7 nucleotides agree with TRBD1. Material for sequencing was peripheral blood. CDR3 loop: CASRWGQSYGYTF. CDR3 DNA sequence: TGTGCCAGCAGATGGGGACAGTCCTATGGCTACACCTTC.